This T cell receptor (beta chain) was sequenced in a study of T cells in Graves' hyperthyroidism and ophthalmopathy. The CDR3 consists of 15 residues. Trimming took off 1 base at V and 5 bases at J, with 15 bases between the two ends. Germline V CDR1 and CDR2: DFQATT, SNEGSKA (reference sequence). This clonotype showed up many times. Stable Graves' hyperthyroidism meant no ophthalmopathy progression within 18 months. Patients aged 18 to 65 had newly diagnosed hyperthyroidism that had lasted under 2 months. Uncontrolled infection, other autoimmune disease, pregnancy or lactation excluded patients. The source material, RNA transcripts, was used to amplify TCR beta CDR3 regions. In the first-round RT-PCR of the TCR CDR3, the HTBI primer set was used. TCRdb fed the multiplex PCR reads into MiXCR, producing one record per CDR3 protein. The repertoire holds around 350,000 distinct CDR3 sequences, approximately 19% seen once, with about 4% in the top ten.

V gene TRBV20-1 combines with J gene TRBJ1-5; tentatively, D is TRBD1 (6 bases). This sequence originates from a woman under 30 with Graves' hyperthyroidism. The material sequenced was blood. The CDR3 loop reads CSARVPGADYQPQHF. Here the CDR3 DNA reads TGCAGTGCTAGAGTACCAGGGGCCGATTATCAGCCCCAGCATTTT.